Sequencing of this TCR beta chain was carried out in a study of neoadjuvant anti-PD-1 for oral cavity cancer. Study details: Patients without progression got a fourth dose around day 43.

Assay: immunoSEQ multiplex PCR; the TCRdb copy retains only in-frame clones and omits some. The table records over 11,000 clones, roughly 74% of them present only once. Points from the study as a whole: Higher pretreatment Treg/Th17 ratios tracked higher pretreatment blood clonality. Non-responders to neoadjuvant nivolumab had significantly more clonal PBMC T cells than responders.

This CDR3 region has 15 residues. After removal of 1 base from V and 2 bases from J, the junction contained 3 bases not matched to a gene. The germline gives CDR1 SGHAT, CDR2 FQNNGV. Time point reported: after neoadjuvant nivolumab, at surgical resection. To note about this clone: The target antigen is unknown.

The receptor was isolated from a person aged 35-79 years with oral cavity squamous cell carcinoma. Specimen: PBMCs, collected after nivolumab (anti-PD-1) treatment. The rearrangement links TRBV11-2 to TRBJ2-7; 9 bases agree with TRBD2. The CDR3 DNA reads as TGTGCCAGCAGCTTAGCTAGCGGGAATACCTACGAGCAGTACTTC. It yields the protein CASSLASGNTYEQYF.